Listed below are T cell receptor beta chains from one sample, sequenced in a study of shared clonotypes between healthy human individuals. Produced via immunoSEQ multiplex PCR; TCRdb's table is partial and in-frame only. The data contain some 2.3 million clones, 93% of them singletons. Sequenced: naive CD4+ T cells from PBMCs. Receptors originate from a young man in good health. Some clones in this sample may be carry-over from other donors' samples. Each CDR3 is given with its conserved first and last residue. A D gene is named only where the DNA matches it firmly. Only part of the rows carry a size: once, few, many, or a class if the clone is expanded.

V: TRBV29-1
length: 14
J: TRBJ1-2
size: NA
D: NA
CDR3: CSAGWVLGIYGYTF
DNA: TGCAGCGCCGGGTGGGTCCTGGGGATCTATGGCTACACCTTC

V: TRBV15
length: 19
J: TRBJ2-6
size: NA
D: TRBD1
CDR3: CATRGLLQGAGSGANVLTF
DNA: TGTGCCACCAGAGGGTTATTACAGGGGGCTGGCTCTGGGGCCAACGTCCTGACTTTC

V: TRBV5-6
length: 15
J: TRBJ2-7
size: NA
D: TRBD1
CDR3: CASSLVGQGTYEQYF
DNA: TGTGCCAGCAGCTTGGTCGGACAGGGAACCTACGAGCAGTACTTC

V: TRBV7-2
length: 15
J: TRBJ2-3
size: once
D: NA
CDR3: CASSLGSWYTDTQYF
DNA: TGTGCCAGCAGCTTAGGGTCTTGGTACACAGATACGCAGTATTTT

V: TRBV2
length: 15
J: TRBJ1-1
size: NA
D: TRBD1
CDR3: CASRTGVIMNTEAFF
DNA: TGTGCCAGTAGGACAGGGGTTATAATGAACACTGAAGCTTTCTTT

V: TRBV5-8
length: 19
J: TRBJ2-4
size: NA
D: TRBD1
CDR3: CASSLFSGTGNVAKNIQYF
DNA: TGTGCCAGCAGCTTGTTCTCCGGGACAGGGAATGTAGCCAAAAACATTCAGTACTTC

V: TRBV6-4
length: 10
J: TRBJ2-1
size: NA
D: TRBD1
CDR3: CASSLQGAFF
DNA: TGTGCCAGCAGTCTACAGGGGGCGTTCTTC

V: TRBV19
length: 14
J: TRBJ1-5
size: NA
D: NA
CDR3: CASSIWDPNQPQHF
DNA: TGTGCCAGTAGTATATGGGATCCCAATCAGCCCCAGCATTTT

V: TRBV7-9
length: 15
J: TRBJ2-7
size: NA
D: NA
CDR3: CASSLAPGGTYEQYF
DNA: TGTGCCAGCAGCTTAGCCCCAGGGGGGACCTACGAGCAGTACTTC

V: TRBV2
length: 13
J: TRBJ1-5
size: few
D: NA
CDR3: CASSDDLNQPQHF
DNA: TGTGCCAGCAGCGACGACCTGAATCAGCCCCAGCATTTT

V: TRBV27
length: 15
J: TRBJ1-5
size: NA
D: NA
CDR3: CASSFNGRSNQPQHF
DNA: TGTGCCAGCAGTTTTAACGGTCGAAGCAATCAGCCCCAGCATTTT

V: TRBV5-1
length: 14
J: TRBJ2-3
size: NA
D: TRBD1
CDR3: CASSSDRGGDTQYF
DNA: TGCGCCAGCAGCTCGGACAGGGGTGGAGATACGCAGTATTTT

V: TRBV5-4
length: 15
J: TRBJ2-1
size: NA
D: TRBD2
CDR3: CASSGLGLAGNEQFF
DNA: TGTGCCAGCAGCGGCCTGGGACTAGCGGGCAATGAGCAGTTCTTC

V: TRBV6-5
length: 13
J: TRBJ2-7
size: once
D: NA
CDR3: CASSYTRRYEQYF
DNA: TGTGCCAGCAGTTATACCAGGCGATACGAGCAGTACTTC

V: TRBV7-6
length: 15
J: TRBJ2-7
size: NA
D: NA
CDR3: CASSPLGTPSYEQYF
DNA: TGTGCCAGCAGCCCATTGGGGACTCCGTCCTACGAGCAGTACTTC

V: TRBV19
length: 14
J: TRBJ1-5
size: NA
D: NA
CDR3: CANAAGVGNQPQHF
DNA: TGTGCCAACGCGGCGGGGGTCGGCAATCAGCCCCAGCATTTT

V: TRBV27
length: 14
J: TRBJ2-1
size: NA
D: TRBD1
CDR3: CASSSTRPGTGEFF
DNA: TGTGCCAGCAGTTCAACTCGACCAGGGACAGGGGAGTTCTTC

V: TRBV29-1
length: 15
J: TRBJ2-7
size: once
D: NA
CDR3: CSVVGESTNSYEQYF
DNA: TGCAGCGTCGTGGGGGAGTCTACCAATTCCTACGAGCAGTACTTC

V: TRBV28
length: 14
J: TRBJ1-4
size: once
D: TRBD1
CDR3: CASSSDRAGEKLFF
DNA: TGTGCCAGCAGTTCTGACAGGGCTGGCGAAAAACTGTTTTTT

V: TRBV11-3
length: 17
J: TRBJ1-1
size: NA
D: TRBD1
CDR3: CASSPGGGGNMNTEAFF
DNA: TGTGCCAGCAGTCCCGGTGGAGGGGGCAACATGAACACTGAAGCTTTCTTT

V: TRBV7-3
length: 14
J: TRBJ2-2
size: NA
D: TRBD1
CDR3: CASSLRQGLGELFF
DNA: TGTGCCAGCAGCTTACGACAGGGTCTCGGGGAGCTGTTTTTT

V: TRBV29-1
length: 14
J: TRBJ2-5
size: NA
D: TRBD1
CDR3: CSVDTGVGGETQYF
DNA: TGCAGCGTCGACACAGGGGTTGGAGGAGAGACCCAGTACTTC

V: TRBV4-1
length: 17
J: TRBJ2-3
size: NA
D: NA
CDR3: CASSQKGITTGTDTQYF
DNA: TGCGCCAGCAGCCAAAAGGGAATTACAACTGGCACAGATACGCAGTATTTT

V: TRBV18
length: 11
J: TRBJ2-5
size: NA
D: NA
CDR3: CASSPKETQYF
DNA: TGTGCCAGCTCGCCGAAAGAGACCCAGTACTTC

V: TRBV6-6
length: 14
J: TRBJ1-1
size: NA
D: NA
CDR3: CASRAPLMNTEAFF
DNA: TGTGCCAGCAGGGCTCCTTTAATGAACACTGAAGCTTTCTTT

V: TRBV15
length: 15
J: TRBJ1-2
size: NA
D: NA
CDR3: CATSLGKGGLRGYTF
DNA: TGTGCCACCAGCCTTGGGAAGGGAGGGCTGCGTGGCTACACCTTC

V: TRBV5-1
length: 15
J: TRBJ1-1
size: once
D: NA
CDR3: CASSLVPGTSTEAFF
DNA: TGCGCCAGCAGCTTGGTACCGGGGACAAGCACTGAAGCTTTCTTT

V: TRBV19
length: 13
J: TRBJ1-2
size: NA
D: TRBD1
CDR3: CASVPGQGGGYTF
DNA: TGTGCCAGTGTCCCTGGACAGGGAGGAGGCTACACCTTC

V: TRBV19
length: 14
J: TRBJ2-2
size: NA
D: NA
CDR3: CASSIRTATGELFF
DNA: TGTGCCAGTAGTATAAGGACTGCCACCGGGGAGCTGTTTTTT

V: TRBV18
length: 14
J: TRBJ1-1
size: NA
D: TRBD1
CDR3: CASSPETGYTEAFF
DNA: TGTGCCAGCTCACCCGAGACAGGGTACACTGAAGCTTTCTTT

V: TRBV19
length: 17
J: TRBJ2-1
size: NA
D: TRBD2
CDR3: CAIQRASGRGGENEQFF
DNA: TGTGCCATTCAACGGGCTAGCGGGAGAGGAGGTGAGAATGAGCAGTTCTTC

V: TRBV6-4
length: 14
J: TRBJ1-1
size: NA
D: TRBD1
CDR3: CASRATGVGTEAFF
DNA: TGTGCCAGCAGAGCAACAGGGGTTGGGACTGAAGCTTTCTTT

V: TRBV28
length: 15
J: TRBJ2-1
size: once
D: NA
CDR3: CASSPLEGGGNEQFF
DNA: TGTGCCAGCAGCCCCTTGGAGGGAGGAGGGAATGAGCAGTTCTTC

V: TRBV6-5
length: 14
J: TRBJ1-1
size: few
D: NA
CDR3: CASTNPGVNTEAFF
DNA: TGTGCCAGCACCAATCCAGGTGTGAACACTGAAGCTTTCTTT

V: TRBV5-6
length: 19
J: TRBJ2-3
size: NA
D: TRBD2
CDR3: CASSLVGLAVIRDTDTQYF
DNA: TGTGCCAGCAGCTTGGTAGGACTAGCTGTGATCAGGGACACAGATACGCAGTATTTT

V: TRBV28
length: 14
J: TRBJ2-4
size: few
D: NA
CDR3: CASSLRGPKNIQYF
DNA: TGTGCCAGCAGTTTGCGGGGCCCCAAAAACATTCAGTACTTC

V: TRBV6-5
length: 14
J: TRBJ1-2
size: NA
D: NA
CDR3: CASSSKGHFYGYTF
DNA: TGTGCCAGCAGTTCCAAGGGCCACTTCTATGGCTACACCTTC

V: TRBV5-1
length: 18
J: TRBJ2-2
size: NA
D: TRBD2
CDR3: CASSWGTSGHPNTGELFF
DNA: TGCGCCAGCAGCTGGGGGACTAGCGGTCACCCTAACACCGGGGAGCTGTTTTTT

V: TRBV5-1
length: 16
J: TRBJ2-1
size: NA
D: TRBD2
CDR3: CASSLAPLAGGDEQFF
DNA: TGCGCCAGCAGCTTGGCCCCTCTAGCGGGCGGGGATGAGCAGTTCTTC

V: TRBV28
length: 14
J: TRBJ1-2
size: NA
D: TRBD1
CDR3: CASSRGRGSYGYTF
DNA: TGTGCCAGCAGCAGGGGGCGAGGTAGCTATGGCTACACCTTC

V: TRBV5-1
length: 15
J: TRBJ2-2
size: NA
D: NA
CDR3: CASSLIWRNTGELFF
DNA: TGCGCCAGCAGCTTGATTTGGCGGAACACCGGGGAGCTGTTTTTT

V: TRBV7-2
length: 15
J: TRBJ1-3
size: NA
D: NA
CDR3: CASSLTGHSGNTIYF
DNA: TGTGCCAGCAGCTTAACAGGGCACTCTGGAAACACCATATATTTT

V: TRBV5-6
length: 17
J: TRBJ2-3
size: NA
D: TRBD2
CDR3: CASSYGLAGHSTDTQYF
DNA: TGTGCCAGCAGCTACGGACTAGCGGGCCATAGCACAGATACGCAGTATTTT

V: TRBV2
length: 14
J: TRBJ1-1
size: once
D: NA
CDR3: CASSDVTANTEAFF
DNA: TGTGCCAGCAGTGATGTAACAGCCAACACTGAAGCTTTCTTT

V: TRBV14
length: 17
J: TRBJ2-3
size: NA
D: NA
CDR3: CASSRRGGRTLTDTQYF
DNA: TGTGCCAGCAGCCGACGGGGCGGACGGACCCTCACAGATACGCAGTATTTT

V: TRBV4-1
length: 16
J: TRBJ1-3
size: NA
D: NA
CDR3: CASSQVGQETGNTIYF
DNA: TGCGCCAGCAGCCAAGTGGGCCAGGAGACTGGAAACACCATATATTTT

V: TRBV5-4
length: 14
J: TRBJ1-1
size: once
D: NA
CDR3: CASSFRGAGGEAFF
DNA: TGTGCCAGCAGCTTTAGGGGCGCCGGGGGTGAAGCTTTCTTT

V: TRBV28
length: 17
J: TRBJ2-1
size: NA
D: TRBD1
CDR3: CASSLVTGQKSYNEQFF
DNA: TGTGCCAGCAGTTTAGTGACAGGGCAAAAATCCTACAATGAGCAGTTCTTC

V: TRBV28
length: 13
J: TRBJ1-2
size: NA
D: TRBD1
CDR3: CASSPDRGYGYTF
DNA: TGTGCCAGCAGCCCCGACAGGGGATATGGCTACACCTTC

V: TRBV7-2
length: 14
J: TRBJ2-5
size: NA
D: NA
CDR3: CASSPARAGETQYF
DNA: TGTGCCAGCAGCCCCGCTAGAGCTGGGGAGACCCAGTACTTC

V: TRBV5-1
length: 13
J: TRBJ2-1
size: NA
D: NA
CDR3: CASSPTGPNEQFF
DNA: TGCGCCAGCAGTCCAACCGGTCCCAATGAGCAGTTCTTC

V: TRBV6-1
length: 13
J: TRBJ1-3
size: once
D: NA
CDR3: CASNPGSGNTIYF
DNA: TGTGCCAGCAATCCGGGCTCTGGAAACACCATATATTTT

V: TRBV2
length: 13
J: TRBJ1-2
size: NA
D: NA
CDR3: CASTLGVFEGYTF
DNA: TGTGCCAGTACCCTAGGGGTGTTTGAGGGCTACACCTTC

V: TRBV28
length: 12
J: TRBJ2-6
size: NA
D: NA
CDR3: CASSSPWGVLTF
DNA: TGTGCCAGCAGTTCCCCGTGGGGCGTCCTGACTTTC

V: TRBV28
length: 14
J: TRBJ2-3
size: NA
D: TRBD1
CDR3: CASSWDRGTDTQYF
DNA: TGTGCCAGCAGTTGGGACAGGGGCACAGATACGCAGTATTTT